These 16 T cell receptor beta chains came from one sample sequenced in a study of blood T cell repertoires in COVID-19 (dated by TCRdb to 2018 to 2020). Library preparation employed the immunoSEQ multiplex PCR assay. TCRdb re-hosts the immuneACCESS table, in-frame sequences only. Its copies lack some clones; in the studies checked, an unresolved V gene accounts for under half of them, and the cause for the rest is not known. The sample table holds about 140,000 clones, of which about 86% were seen once. Around 8% of the sample is held by the ten biggest clonotypes. The specimen sequenced was peripheral blood. The receptors were gathered from a human donor in a cohort sampled during active COVID-19.

V is TRBV15 and J is TRBJ2-3, with 14 bases aligning to TRBD2. Per the germline V gene, CDR1 is LNHNV and CDR2 is YYDKDF (reference sequence). This CDR3 region has 19 residues. The V gene end was trimmed by 5 bases and the J gene end by 0 bases; junction bases not matched to a gene: 10. The CDR3 spells CATSGSGTSGGGSTDTQYF. CDR3 in DNA: TGTGCCACCAGCGGATCCGGGACTAGCGGGGGCGGGAGCACAGATACGCAGTATTTT.

This clone was counted many times. The chain is built from TRBV7-3 and TRBJ1-1; TRBD1 might be the D (6 bases). This CDR3 comprises 15 residues. In germline, CDR1 is SGHTA, CDR2 FQGTGA. V lost 5 bases and J 5 bases, leaving 18 bases between the germline ends. The CDR3 sequence is CASSQGNRVLTEAFF. The CDR3, as DNA: TGTGCCAGCAGCCAGGGCAACAGGGTTTTGACTGAAGCTTTCTTT.

The rearrangement joins TRBV6-5 to TRBJ1-2; D gene unclear. The CDR3 runs to 12 residues. With 2 bases removed from V and 8 bases from J, the gap between germline ends came to 9 bases. Germline V gene lookup returns CDR1 MNHEY and CDR2 SVGAGI. The DNA for the CDR3 is TGTGCCAGCAGTTACAGGGAGGGAGGCTACACCTTC. Protein sequence: CASSYREGGYTF.

V is TRBV28 and J is TRBJ2-7; D not certain. The CDR3 loop spans 13 amino acids. Trimming shortened V by 5 bases and J by 4 bases, and 12 bases separated the two germline ends. Germline-derived CDR1 and CDR2 are MDHEN and SYDVKM. This CDR3 is CASSVPSLYEQYF. For the CDR3, the DNA is TGTGCCAGCAGTGTCCCCTCTTTGTACGAGCAGTACTTC.

The chain is built from TRBV11-2 and TRBJ2-3, with 8 nucleotides matching TRBD2. The CDR3 runs 15 residues. V shed 7 bases, J shed 5 bases, and the junction held 11 bases outside the gene matches. CDR1 SGHAT and CDR2 FQNNGV come from the germline V gene. For the CDR3, the DNA is TGTGCCAGCATCAGGAGCGGGGGCGGTGGAGATACGCAGTATTTT. Amino acids: CASIRSGGGGDTQYF.

The chain recombines TRBV2 with TRBJ2-1; D is unresolved. The germline V gene encodes CDR1 SNHLY and CDR2 FYNNEI. The CDR3 loop spans 13 amino acids. Trimming removed 6 bases at V and 4 bases at J, with 10 bases between. CDR3 coding DNA: TGTGCCAGCAGACTACGCGCTTACAATGAGCAGTTCTTC. It encodes CASRLRAYNEQFF.

The rearrangement links TRBV6-6 to TRBJ2-7, with 8 bases identical to TRBD2. The J segment lost 2 bases and the V segment lost 2 bases, leaving 5 bases of the junction unmatched. Germline CDR1 MNHNY, CDR2 SVGAGI (reference sequence). The CDR3 has 15 residues. The CDR3 coding sequence is TGTGCCAGCAGTTACCAATCGGGGGGGGCCTACGAGCAGTACTTC. Its translation: CASSYQSGGAYEQYF.

V gene TRBV7-2 combines with J gene TRBJ2-6, with no clear D. V shed 3 bases and J shed 0 bases, with 3 bases lying between them. The CDR3 has 14 residues. Looked up from germline, CDR1 is SGHTA and CDR2 is FQGNSA. The CDR3 nucleotides read TGTGCCAGCAGCTTCAGCTCTGGGGCCAACGTCCTGACTTTC. Encoded protein: CASSFSSGANVLTF.

This chain joins TRBV28 and TRBJ1-3; possibly TRBD1 for D (5 bases). This CDR3 contains 15 residues. Germline V gene lookup returns CDR1 MDHEN and CDR2 SYDVKM. V lost 6 bases and J 0 bases, leaving 12 bases between the germline ends. The CDR3 nucleotides are TGTGCCAGCAGCCCAGGGTATTACTCTGGAAACACCATATATTTT. It codes for CASSPGYYSGNTIYF.

The gene calls are TRBV5-1 and TRBJ1-1; TRBD1 aligns across 7 bases. V gave up 0 bases and J gave up 5 bases; unmatched junction bases: 7. Germline lookup yields CDR1 SGHRS and CDR2 YFSETQ. This CDR3 contains 15 residues. The CDR3 nucleotides are TGCGCCAGCAGCTTGGTCGGACAGGCTATGACTGAAGCTTTCTTT. This encodes CASSLVGQAMTEAFF.

The chain couples TRBV3-1 (or the pseudogene TRBV3-2) to TRBJ2-1, with 9 bases aligning to TRBD1. The CDR3 sequence is 17 residues long. Germline lookup yields CDR1 LGHDT and CDR2 YNNKEL (reference sequence). V shed 5 bases, J shed 0 bases, and the junction held 8 bases outside the gene matches. The CDR3 region is CASSVRTGVGSYNEQFF. For the CDR3, the DNA is TGTGCCAGCAGCGTCCGGACAGGGGTAGGCTCCTACAATGAGCAGTTCTTC.

This rearrangement joins TRBV5-4 to TRBJ1-2; a weak D match, TRBD1 (5 bases). The ends were cut back, 4 bases at V and 3 bases at J, with 19 bases in the middle. The CDR3 is made up of 16 amino acids. Germline-derived CDR1 and CDR2 are SGHNT and YYREEE (reference sequence). The CDR3 protein is CASSPPAGQVDYGYTF. The CDR3 bases are TGTGCCAGCAGCCCCCCGGCAGGGCAGGTTGACTATGGCTACACCTTC.

The chain recombines TRBV5-1 with TRBJ2-5; D ambiguous. The germline V gene encodes CDR1 SGHRS and CDR2 YFSETQ. V was cut by 0 bases and J by 2 bases, with 8 bases left in between. CDR3 length: 14 amino acids. The CDR3 spells CASSLGAKQETQYF. CDR3 nucleotide sequence: TGCGCCAGCAGCTTGGGGGCGAAACAAGAGACCCAGTACTTC.

In its sample, this clone was seen once. The CDR3 DNA follows: TGTGCCAGCAGCCACAGGACAGGGTCGAGTATCACTGAAGCTTTCTTT. It codes for CASSHRTGSSITEAFF. The chain employs TRBV5-6 and TRBJ1-1; 8 bases line up with TRBD1. CDR3 length equals 16 residues. CDR1 is SGHDT and CDR2 is YYEEEE in the germline V gene. V trimming: 4 bases; J trimming: 4 bases; junction bases outside the gene matches: 12.

The rearrangement uses TRBV27 and TRBJ2-7; no reliable D call. Germline CDR1 MNHEY, CDR2 SMNVEV (reference sequence). The CDR3 runs to 14 residues. With 1 base removed from V and 3 bases from J, the gap between germline ends came to 10 bases. The CDR3 DNA reads TGTGCCAGCAGTTTATGGGCCAGAGACTACGAGCAGTACTTC. It codes for CASSLWARDYEQYF.

The V and J genes are TRBV6-5 and TRBJ1-2; 12 nucleotides match TRBD1. Trimming at V came to 6 bases and at J to 6 bases, leaving 2 bases not matched to a gene. The CDR3 loop spans 13 amino acids. Germline assignment: CDR1 MNHEY and CDR2 SVGAGI. CDR3 protein: CASRGQGAHGYTF. CDR3 nucleotides: TGTGCCAGCAGGGGACAGGGGGCACATGGCTACACCTTC.